This T cell receptor beta chain is from a study of cytomegalovirus exposure and HLA in healthy donors (dated by TCRdb to 2016 to 2017). Regarding the research as a whole: According to a later analysis, one platform produced both the 100 to 150 validation repertoires and the approximately 670 repertoires of the first cohort. The study combined high-throughput TCR immunosequencing, statistical association of individual TCRs with disease status, and machine learning to predict cytomegalovirus infection status. The aim of the study was to test whether cataloging public T cell receptors could identify signatures of past pathogen exposure. A separate validation cohort of 100 to 150 different subjects was used in addition to the roughly 640-subject first cohort. The paper as a whole reports these results and caveats: A few of the identified cytomegalovirus-associated TCR beta chains were confirmed in vitro to be specific for cytomegalovirus antigens. A later analysis had no HLA typing for the validation cohort, so co-occurrence there was scored across all 130 or so repertoires. The classifier was reported to diagnose cytomegalovirus status with high specificity and sensitivity in both the original cohort and the validation cohort. It was suggested by the authors that the approach could potentially be generalized to other disease states and immunological phenotypes. In a later analysis, TCRs clustered in the first cohort were found to also tend to co-occur in the roughly 130 validation repertoires, with about 93% of cluster scores above 0. While some public TCRs were present in many individuals, most TCR sequences turned up only very rarely across donors. The study gave a list of over 150 TCR beta chains associated with cytomegalovirus.

Library creation used the immunoSEQ multiplex PCR assay. As for the original processing: A statistical classification framework was built to diagnose cytomegalovirus status from the catalog of TCR beta chain sequences. TCRdb took this table from immuneACCESS and kept in-frame rearrangements with V and J called. Such tables lack part of the clones; where checked against another copy, unresolved V genes explain under half of the gap, and the rest is unexplained. That table gives V, J and clone size, and the DNA gave D and trimming. The table for this sample lists fewer than 200,000 clones; approximately 86% of them were counted only once. Of the sample, approximately 7% is held by the ten largest clones. Donors formed part of the validation cohort, which comprised over a hundred subjects and was distinct from the first cohort of over 500 subjects. As to this clone: Its specific antigen is unknown. No qualities accompany the bases; no much larger clone lies one base away.

The CDR3 runs 15 residues from the cysteine to the phenylalanine. The only DNA kept is the CDR3, 45 bases in frame from the first base. From the germline V gene, CDR1 is MDHEN and CDR2 is SYDVKM. V is reduced by 5 bases and J by 8 bases, leaving a spacing of 21 bases between them. The source is a man aged 25-45 years in good health and CMV-seropositive. Sequencing was carried out using PBMCs. Here the chain combines TRBV28 and TRBJ1-2, with an unclear D gene assignment. The CDR3 loop reads CASSTRMELFLGYTF. The sequence in DNA is TGTGCCAGCAGTACCCGAATGGAACTCTTTTTAGGCTACACCTTC.